The clone carrying this TCR beta chain appeared a few times. This sample is part of a study of blood T cell repertoires in COVID-19. Study-wide background: Samples representing acute and convalescent COVID-19 were sourced from the United States, Italy and Spain.

V was cut by 11 bases and J by 3 bases, with 16 bases left in between. Germline lookup yields CDR1 ENHRY and CDR2 SYGVKD. The CDR3 extends over 13 amino acids. TCRdb keeps only in-frame clones here, not all; method: immunoSEQ multiplex PCR. The table includes around 94,000 clones, roughly 86% detected once. Sequenced: peripheral blood. This chain links TRBV10-3 with TRBJ1-2, with a possible D match to TRBD1 (6 bases). This clonotype originated in a man aged 45-60 years with active or convalescent COVID-19. This chain's CDR3 is CAATTGQHYGYTF. The CDR3 coding sequence is TGTGCCGCTACTACAGGGCAGCACTATGGCTACACCTTC.